Listed here are 16 T cell receptor beta chains from one sample, sequenced in a study of blood T cells in healthy people across ages (dated by TCRdb to the mid-2010s). The library was obtained by 5' RACE. The sample was run on an Illumina HiSeq 2500. A second about 6 to 11 cycle PCR used a sample-barcoded 5' primer and a J-beta primer mix. TCRdb cleaned the public reads at Q25 with fastp, built clones with MiXCR and kept in-frame beta chains. Entries that share a CDR3 protein sequence are merged under the most common genes and DNA. Here the sample has 650,000 to 900,000 distinct CDR3 sequences; about 62% occur a single time. The ten largest clones capture roughly 26% of the sample. The specimen sequenced was blood. These receptors came from a young man in good health.

The chain combines TRBV6-5 with TRBJ2-5, with D tentatively TRBD1 (6 bases). Germline CDR1 and CDR2: MNHEY and SVGAGI. CDR3 length equals 11 residues. The V gene lost 7 bases and the J gene lost 11 bases, with 14 bases spanning the gap. The CDR3 region is CASTTAGEQYF. CDR3 coding DNA: TGTGCCAGCACCACAGCAGGGGAGCAGTACTTC.

This chain joins TRBV15 and TRBJ2-1; 7 bases fit TRBD1. The CDR3 contains 13 residues. The V gene's germline CDR1 is LNHNV and CDR2 YYDKDF (reference sequence). With 0 bases clipped from V and 10 bases from J, the junction kept 3 bases outside the gene matches. The CDR3 DNA reads as TGTGCCACCAGCAGAGATACAGGGGCCGAGCAGTTCTTC. Amino acid sequence: CATSRDTGAEQFF.

The chain carries TRBV20-1 and TRBJ2-7; TRBD2 matches 12 bases. CDR3 size: 17 residues. The J segment lost 0 bases and the V segment lost 1 base, leaving 7 bases of the junction unmatched. Per germline, CDR1 DFQATT and CDR2 SNEGSKA (reference sequence). CDR3 residues: CSARGLAGGRYSYEQYF. CDR3 in DNA: TGCAGTGCTAGAGGGCTAGCGGGGGGGAGATACTCCTACGAGCAGTACTTC.

V gene TRBV7-8 combines with J gene TRBJ2-3; D gene ambiguous. Germline CDR1 reads SGHVS; CDR2 reads FQNEAQ. The CDR3 length is 14 residues. V was clipped by 7 bases and J by 0 bases, with 11 bases between them. CDR3: CASTPSRSTDTQYF. The DNA of the CDR3 is TGTGCCAGCACCCCCAGTAGGAGCACAGATACGCAGTATTTT.

The rearrangement links TRBV12-3 or TRBV12-4 to TRBJ2-3; 7 nucleotides agree with TRBD2. J was trimmed by 5 bases and V by 5 bases; bases with no gene match: 7. This CDR3 is built from 14 residues. In nucleotides, the CDR3 is TGTGCCAGCAGTACGGCTAGCGGTAGAGATACGCAGTATTTT. Protein: CASSTASGRDTQYF.

The rearrangement uses TRBV20-1 and TRBJ2-1; D gene uncertain. Trimming removed 1 base at V and 8 bases at J, with 6 bases between. In germline, CDR1 is DFQATT, CDR2 SNEGSKA (reference sequence). The length of the CDR3 is 11 residues. This CDR3 reads CSARVQYEQFF. In DNA form, the CDR3 reads TGCAGTGCTAGAGTACAGTATGAGCAGTTCTTC.

The genes are TRBV7-8 and TRBJ1-2; 9 positions match TRBD1. With 0 bases clipped from V and 4 bases from J, the junction kept 12 bases outside the gene matches. The CDR3 spans 18 residues. The V gene's germline CDR1 is SGHVS and CDR2 FQNEAQ. The CDR3 is CASSLAQGQGLGGYGYTF. As DNA, the CDR3 is TGTGCCAGCAGCTTAGCGCAGGGACAGGGATTGGGCGGCTATGGCTACACCTTC.

The chain is built from TRBV20-1 and TRBJ2-1; D assignment may be TRBD1 or TRBD2 (7 bases each). The V end lost 0 bases, the J end lost 4 bases, and 22 bases lay between the germline ends. The germline V gene encodes CDR1 DFQATT and CDR2 SNEGSKA (reference sequence). The CDR3 has 18 amino acids. The CDR3 loop is CSARDTGRGRGNYNEQFF. The CDR3 nucleotides read TGCAGTGCTAGAGATACGGGGAGGGGGCGGGGGAATTACAATGAGCAGTTCTTC.

The chain links TRBV6-6 to TRBJ2-1; weak D call: TRBD1 (6 bases). This CDR3 comprises 16 residues. V lost 0 bases and J lost 0, with 9 bases in between. Germline CDR1 MNHNY, CDR2 SVGAGI (reference sequence). The CDR3, as DNA: TGTGCCAGCAGTTACTCTCCAGGGGTCTCCTACAATGAGCAGTTCTTC. Protein: CASSYSPGVSYNEQFF.

This clonotype occurred a few times. This chain connects TRBV4-3 to TRBJ2-3, with D possibly being TRBD2 (6 bases). V was shortened by 5 bases and J by 2 bases, with 14 bases between the two germline ends. The V gene's germline CDR1 is LGHNA and CDR2 YSLEER. This CDR3 contains 15 residues. CDR3 protein: CASSKTGLDTDTQYF. The DNA of the CDR3 is TGCGCCAGCAGCAAGACGGGACTCGACACAGATACGCAGTATTTT.

The V and J genes are TRBV20-1 and TRBJ2-4, with D possibly being TRBD1 (6 bases). Germline loops: CDR1 DFQATT, CDR2 SNEGSKA (reference sequence). V was trimmed by 6 bases and J by 8 bases, leaving 17 bases between them. The CDR3 contains 13 residues. The CDR3 sequence: CSATGMALYIQYF. CDR3 nucleotides: TGCAGTGCCACAGGGATGGCCCTTTACATTCAGTACTTC.

The J gene is TRBJ1-1, the V gene TRBV4-1; no definite D call. The ends were cut back, 3 bases at V and 4 bases at J, with 15 bases in the middle. Germline V lookup: CDR1 MGHRA, CDR2 YSYEKL. CDR3 length equals 15 residues. DNA of the CDR3: TGCGCCAGCAGCCACCTGGGAGTATCCGCCACTGAAGCTTTCTTT. Its protein is CASSHLGVSATEAFF.

This rearrangement joins TRBV28 to TRBJ2-7; TRBD1 aligns across 10 bases. This CDR3 has 14 residues. CDR1 is MDHEN, CDR2 SYDVKM, per germline. With 5 bases clipped from V and 3 bases from J, the junction kept 4 bases outside the gene matches. CDR3 loop: CASSMTGGGYEQYF. DNA for the CDR3: TGTGCCAGCAGTATGACAGGGGGCGGCTACGAGCAGTACTTC.

J is TRBJ2-4 and V is TRBV6-5; D not resolved. V lost 2 bases and J lost 8, with 16 bases in between. This CDR3 comprises 15 residues. Germline V gene sequence: CDR1 MNHEY, CDR2 SVGAGI. CDR3: CASSYKGDVIYIQYF. In DNA, the CDR3 is TGTGCCAGCAGTTACAAAGGAGATGTAATATACATTCAGTACTTC.

Concerning this clonotype: The CDR3 ends on some other residue instead of the conserved phenylalanine or tryptophan, so this is likely a read error. Here the CDR3 reads CASSPQYNEQFL. In DNA form, the CDR3 reads TGCGCCAGCAGCCCTCAATACAATGAGCAGTTCTTA. The J gene is TRBJ2-1, the V gene TRBV7-2; no clear D gene. Germline values: CDR1 SGHTA, CDR2 FQGNSA. The CDR3 covers 12 residues.

This chain links TRBV20-1 with TRBJ2-5, with TRBD2 identical over 10 bases. Germline CDR1 DFQATT, CDR2 SNEGSKA (reference sequence). With 3 bases clipped from V and 5 bases from J, the junction kept 9 bases outside the gene matches. The CDR3 has 15 amino acids. CDR3 DNA sequence: TGCAGTGCTAGCCGGACTAGCGGAGTCTGGGAGACCCAGTACTTC. Translation gives CSASRTSGVWETQYF.